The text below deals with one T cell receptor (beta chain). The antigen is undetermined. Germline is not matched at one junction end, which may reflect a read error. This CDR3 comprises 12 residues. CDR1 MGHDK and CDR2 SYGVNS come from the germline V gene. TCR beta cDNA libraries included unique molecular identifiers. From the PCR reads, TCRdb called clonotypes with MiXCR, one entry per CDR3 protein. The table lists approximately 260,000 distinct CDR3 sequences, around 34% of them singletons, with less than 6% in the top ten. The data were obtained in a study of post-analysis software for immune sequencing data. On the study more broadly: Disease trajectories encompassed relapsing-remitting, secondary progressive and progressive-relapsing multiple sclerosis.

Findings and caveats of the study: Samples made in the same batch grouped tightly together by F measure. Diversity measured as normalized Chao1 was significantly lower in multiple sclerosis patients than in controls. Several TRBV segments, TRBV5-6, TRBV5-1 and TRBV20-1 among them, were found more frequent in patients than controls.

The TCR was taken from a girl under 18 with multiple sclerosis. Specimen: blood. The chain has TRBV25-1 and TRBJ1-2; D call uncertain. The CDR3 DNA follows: TGTGCCGGCAGTGCCTTTAACTATGGCTACACCTTC. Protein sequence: CAGSAFNYGYTF.